These T cell receptor beta chains were read from a single sample in a study of shared clonotypes between healthy human individuals. Libraries were prepared by immunoSEQ multiplex PCR; TCRdb keeps only in-frame clonotypes and omits some of them. The data contain 450,000 to 550,000 clones, roughly 78% of them seen just once; the ten biggest clones take up 13%. Sample: PBMCs. The receptors shown here come from a woman in her forties in good health. Some clones in this sample may be carry-over from other donors' samples. Each CDR3 is given with its conserved first and last residue. The D gene is left open where the match is weak. Clone size is not always given. Where it is, it says once, few, many or a class for expanded clones.

cdr3_nt cdr3_aa j_call clone_size v_call d_call
TGTGCCTGGAGCCGACGGGAAGAGCAGTACTTC CAWSRREEQYF TRBJ2-5 NA TRBV30 NA
TGTGCCAGCAGCGTTAGCGGGGGAGCTAGCACAGATACGCAGTATTTT CASSVSGGASTDTQYF TRBJ2-3 NA TRBV11-2 TRBD2
TGTGCCAGCAGCTCCCTGTCCCGGCGGGGGGCCGATACGCAGTATTTT CASSSLSRRGADTQYF TRBJ2-3 NA TRBV5-6 TRBD2
TGTGCCAGCAGCCCGTTCGGGACAACTAATGAAAAACTGTTTTTT CASSPFGTTNEKLFF TRBJ1-4 once TRBV28 NA
TGTGCCAGCAGCTTAGGAAGGGGCTCTGGAAACACCATATATTTT CASSLGRGSGNTIYF TRBJ1-3 NA TRBV7-6 NA
TGTGCCAGCTCACCTAGACAGGACAACACCGGGGAGCTGTTTTTT CASSPRQDNTGELFF TRBJ2-2 NA TRBV18 NA
TGCGCCAGCAGCTTGGATGGACGGTCAGCCCTACAAGAGACCCAGTACTTC CASSLDGRSALQETQYF TRBJ2-5 NA TRBV5-1 NA
TGTGCCAGCAGTCGGGACGGATTAAACACCGGGGAGCTGTTTTTT CASSRDGLNTGELFF TRBJ2-2 NA TRBV6-5 NA
TGTGCCAGCAGCCCACCTACGCGCAGCTCTGGAAACACCATATATTTT CASSPPTRSSGNTIYF TRBJ1-3 once TRBV28 NA
TGCGCCAGCAGCCGGGACGTCCACGAGCAGTACTTC CASSRDVHEQYF TRBJ2-7 NA TRBV5-1 NA
TGTGCCAGCAGCCAAGACGGCCGGAGAGGGGGCGCTTATACCGGGGAGCTGTTTTTT CASSQDGRRGGAYTGELFF TRBJ2-2 few TRBV14 TRBD1
TGCGCCAGCAGCGCAGGGACAGGGGGCCCCTACGAGCAGTACTTC CASSAGTGGPYEQYF TRBJ2-7 NA TRBV5-1 TRBD1
TGTGCCAGCAGCCGACTAGCGGGAGACGCCAATGAGCAGTTCTTC CASSRLAGDANEQFF TRBJ2-1 NA TRBV5-4 TRBD2
TGTGCCAGCAGCAAGGAGACTCCCACCTACGAGCAGTACTTC CASSKETPTYEQYF TRBJ2-7 NA TRBV21-1 NA
TGTGCCAGCACCCTGCTCTGGGTCTACAATGAGCAGTTCTTC CASTLLWVYNEQFF TRBJ2-1 NA TRBV6-4 NA
TGTGCCAGCAGTTTATCGCTACAGGGATTTGGCGAGCAGTACTTC CASSLSLQGFGEQYF TRBJ2-7 NA TRBV27 NA
TGTGCCAGCAGCATCGGACCCACAGATACGCAGTATTTT CASSIGPTDTQYF TRBJ2-3 NA TRBV7-8 NA
TGTGCCAGCAGCGGGACCTTCCCAGCCTACAATGAGCAGTTCTTC CASSGTFPAYNEQFF TRBJ2-1 NA TRBV2 NA
TGTGCCAGCAGCCAAGAACAGAGACTCAATGAGCAGTTCTTC CASSQEQRLNEQFF TRBJ2-1 NA TRBV14 NA
TGTGCCATCAGGCAGGGACTAGCGGGAGCGAACACCGGGGAGCTGTTTTTT CAIRQGLAGANTGELFF TRBJ2-2 NA TRBV10-3 TRBD2
TGTGCCAGCAGCCAAGATAAGGGCACAGATACGCAGTATTTT CASSQDKGTDTQYF TRBJ2-3 few TRBV4-2 NA
TGTGCCAGCAGTCGACTAGCGGGAAAAGAGACCCAGTACTTC CASSRLAGKETQYF TRBJ2-5 NA TRBV2 TRBD2
TGCGCCAGCAGCTTGGGCCCCATAGGGACAGAAGAGGTCACCCTCCACTTT CASSLGPIGTEEVTLHF TRBJ1-6 NA TRBV5-1 TRBD1
TGTGCCAGCAGTTATACAGTCAATCAGCCCCAGCATTTT CASSYTVNQPQHF TRBJ1-5 NA TRBV28 NA
TGCGCCAGCAGCTTGGTTGGACCAGAGGGCGATGAGCAGTTCTTC CASSLVGPEGDEQFF TRBJ2-1 once TRBV5-1 NA